The TCR beta chain under discussion was sequenced for a study of human T cells and chemical hapten exposure. Study as a whole: A mostly female patient group had alopecia areata, totalis or universalis. Small discrepancies in pooled library volume mainly accounted for the varying TCR yields per sample. Overall study findings and caveats: All donors were alopecia patients, so their immunity may differ from that of healthy people.

Specified time point: patch test 1, 2 weeks after DPC sensitization. The treatment is: therapeutic diphenylcyclopropenone sensitization with weekly scalp DPC. What the library attached to individual cDNA molecules were unique molecular identifiers. TCRdb fed the RACE reads into MiXCR, producing one record per CDR3 protein. The data show 300,000 to 350,000 distinct CDR3 sequences, roughly 6.9% seen once. V was pared by 2 bases and J by 5 bases, with 9 bases of the junction left unmatched. CDR1 and CDR2 (germline): SGDLS, YYNGEE. The CDR3 is 15 amino acids. This clonotype was counted only a few times. Its antigen is currently unknown.

The receptor was derived from a woman between 18 and 29 years old with alopecia areata. Some clones in this sample may be carry-over from other donors' samples. The chain is built from TRBV9 and TRBJ1-2, with 7 positions matching TRBD1. The sample was whole blood, taken in connection with sensitization to the hapten diphenylcyclopropenone (DPC). CDR3 amino acids: CASSVSDRELYGYTF. CDR3 nucleotides: TGTGCCAGCAGCGTCTCCGACAGGGAGTTATATGGCTACACCTTC. Filled out from reference TRBV9 and TRBJ1-2, the complete variable domain reads DSGVTQTPKHLITATGQRVTLRCSPRSGDLSVYWYQQSLDQGLQFLIQYYNGEERAKGNILERFSAQQFPDLHSELNLSSLELGDSALYFCASSVSDRELYGYTFGSGTRLTVV.